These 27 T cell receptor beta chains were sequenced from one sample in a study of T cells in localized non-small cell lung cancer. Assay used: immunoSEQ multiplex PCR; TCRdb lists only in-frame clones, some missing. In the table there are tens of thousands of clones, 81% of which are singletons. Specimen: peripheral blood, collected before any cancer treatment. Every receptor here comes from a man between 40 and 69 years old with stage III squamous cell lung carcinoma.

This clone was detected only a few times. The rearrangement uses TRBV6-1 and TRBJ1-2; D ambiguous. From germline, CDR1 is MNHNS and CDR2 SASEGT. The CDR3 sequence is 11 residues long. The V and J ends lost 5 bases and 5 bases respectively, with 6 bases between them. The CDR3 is CASSPVYGYTF. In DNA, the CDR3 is TGTGCCAGCAGTCCCGTATATGGCTACACCTTC.

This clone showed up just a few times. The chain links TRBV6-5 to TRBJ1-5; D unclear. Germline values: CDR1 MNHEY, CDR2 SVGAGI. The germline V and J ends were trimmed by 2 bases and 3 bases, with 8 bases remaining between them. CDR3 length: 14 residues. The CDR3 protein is CASSYGRDNQPQHF. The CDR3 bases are TGTGCCAGCAGTTACGGGCGCGACAATCAGCCCCAGCATTTT.

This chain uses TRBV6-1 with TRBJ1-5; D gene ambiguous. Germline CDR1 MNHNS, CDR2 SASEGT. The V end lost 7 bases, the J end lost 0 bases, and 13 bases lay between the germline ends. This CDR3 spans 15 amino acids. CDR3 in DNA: TGTGCCAGCAAACCGACGGGAGATAGCAATCAGCCCCAGCATTTT. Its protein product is CASKPTGDSNQPQHF.

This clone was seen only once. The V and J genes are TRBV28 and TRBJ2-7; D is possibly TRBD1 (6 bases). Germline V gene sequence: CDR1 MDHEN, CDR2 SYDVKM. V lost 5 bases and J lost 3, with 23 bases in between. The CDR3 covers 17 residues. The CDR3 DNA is TGTGCCAGCAGTGCCCGCCCAGGGGCCGCACAGAGCTACGAGCAGTACTTC. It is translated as CASSARPGAAQSYEQYF.

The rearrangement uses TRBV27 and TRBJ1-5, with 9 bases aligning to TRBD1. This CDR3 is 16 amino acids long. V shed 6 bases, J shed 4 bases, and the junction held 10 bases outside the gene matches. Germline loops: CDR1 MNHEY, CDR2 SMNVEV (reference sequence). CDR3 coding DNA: TGTGCCAGCAGCCCCGCCGGGACAGGGAGGAATCAGCCCCAGCATTTT. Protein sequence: CASSPAGTGRNQPQHF.

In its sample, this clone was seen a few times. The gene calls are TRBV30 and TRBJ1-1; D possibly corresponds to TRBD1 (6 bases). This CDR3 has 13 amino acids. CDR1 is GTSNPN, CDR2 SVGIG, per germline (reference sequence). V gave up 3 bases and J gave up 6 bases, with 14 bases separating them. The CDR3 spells CAWRGGGWAEAFF. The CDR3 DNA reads TGTGCCTGGAGAGGAGGGGGTTGGGCTGAAGCTTTCTTT.

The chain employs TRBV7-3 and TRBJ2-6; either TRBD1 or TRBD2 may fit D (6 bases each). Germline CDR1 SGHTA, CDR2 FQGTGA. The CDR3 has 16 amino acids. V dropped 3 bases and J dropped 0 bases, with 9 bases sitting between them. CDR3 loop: CASSLGGSSGANVLTF. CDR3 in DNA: TGTGCCAGCAGCTTGGGGGGCAGCTCTGGGGCCAACGTCCTGACTTTC.

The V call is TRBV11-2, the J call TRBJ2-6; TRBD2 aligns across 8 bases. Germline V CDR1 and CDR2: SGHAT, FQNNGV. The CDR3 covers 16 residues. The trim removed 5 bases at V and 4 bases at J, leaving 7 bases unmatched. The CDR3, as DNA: TGTGCCAGCAGCCATGGACTAGCTACCGGGGCCAACGTCCTGACTTTC. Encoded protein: CASSHGLATGANVLTF.

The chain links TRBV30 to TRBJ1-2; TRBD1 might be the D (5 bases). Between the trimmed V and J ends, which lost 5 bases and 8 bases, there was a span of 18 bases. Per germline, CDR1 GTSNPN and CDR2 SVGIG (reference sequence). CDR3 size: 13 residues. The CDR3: CAWQYGRVKGYTF. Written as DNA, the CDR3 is TGTGCCTGGCAGTATGGCAGGGTAAAAGGCTACACCTTC.

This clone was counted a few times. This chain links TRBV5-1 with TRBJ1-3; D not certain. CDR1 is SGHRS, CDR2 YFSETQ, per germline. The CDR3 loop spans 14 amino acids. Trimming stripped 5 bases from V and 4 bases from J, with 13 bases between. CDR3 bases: TGCGCCAGCAGTGAAGGTCGGCCCGGAAACACCATATATTTT. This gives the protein CASSEGRPGNTIYF.

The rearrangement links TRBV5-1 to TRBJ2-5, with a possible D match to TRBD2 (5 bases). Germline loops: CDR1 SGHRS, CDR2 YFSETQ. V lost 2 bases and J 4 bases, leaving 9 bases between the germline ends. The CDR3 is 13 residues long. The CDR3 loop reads CASSFERAETQYF. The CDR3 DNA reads TGCGCCAGCAGCTTTGAGAGGGCAGAGACCCAGTACTTC.

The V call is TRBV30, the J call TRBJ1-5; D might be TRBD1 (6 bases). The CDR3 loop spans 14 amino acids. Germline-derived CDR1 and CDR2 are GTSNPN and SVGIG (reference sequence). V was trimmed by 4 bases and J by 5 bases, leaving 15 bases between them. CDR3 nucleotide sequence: TGTGCCTGGAATTTAGGGGGGCCGGATCAGCCCCAGCATTTT. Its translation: CAWNLGGPDQPQHF.

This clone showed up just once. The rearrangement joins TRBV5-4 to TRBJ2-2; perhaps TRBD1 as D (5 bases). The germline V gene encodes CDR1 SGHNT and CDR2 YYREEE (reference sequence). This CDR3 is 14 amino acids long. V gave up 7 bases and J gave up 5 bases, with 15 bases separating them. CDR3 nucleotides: TGTGCCAGCTCGCCAGGGAAGTCGACCGGGGAGCTGTTTTTT. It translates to CASSPGKSTGELFF.

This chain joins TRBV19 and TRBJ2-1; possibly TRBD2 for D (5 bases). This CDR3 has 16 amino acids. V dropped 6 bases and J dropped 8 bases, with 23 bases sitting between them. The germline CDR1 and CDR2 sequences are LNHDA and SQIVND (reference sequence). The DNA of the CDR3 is TGTGCCAGTAGAGGCGGACCTTTCGGGGTGGTCGATGAGCAGTTCTTC. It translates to CASRGGPFGVVDEQFF.

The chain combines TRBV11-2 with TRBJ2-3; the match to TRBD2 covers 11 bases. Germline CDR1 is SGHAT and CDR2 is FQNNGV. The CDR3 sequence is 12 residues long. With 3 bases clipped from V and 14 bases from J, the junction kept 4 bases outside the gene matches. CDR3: CASSFSGRGGYF. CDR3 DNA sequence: TGTGCCAGCAGCTTTAGCGGGAGGGGGGGGTATTTT.

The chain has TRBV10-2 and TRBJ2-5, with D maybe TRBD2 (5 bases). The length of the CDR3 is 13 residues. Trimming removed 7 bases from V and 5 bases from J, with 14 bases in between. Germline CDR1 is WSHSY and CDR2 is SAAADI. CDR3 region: CASTGKYRETQYF. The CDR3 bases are TGCGCCAGCACGGGGAAATACCGGGAGACCCAGTACTTC.

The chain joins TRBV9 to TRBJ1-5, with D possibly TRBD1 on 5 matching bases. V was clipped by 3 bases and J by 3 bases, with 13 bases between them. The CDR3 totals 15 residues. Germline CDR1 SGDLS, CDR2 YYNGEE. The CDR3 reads CASSAGSLHNQPQHF. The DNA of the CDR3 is TGTGCCAGCAGCGCAGGGAGTCTTCACAATCAGCCCCAGCATTTT.

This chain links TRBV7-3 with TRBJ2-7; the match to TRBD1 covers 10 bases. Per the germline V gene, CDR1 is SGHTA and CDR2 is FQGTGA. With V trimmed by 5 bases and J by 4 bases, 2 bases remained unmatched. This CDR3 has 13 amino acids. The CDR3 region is CASSPGQGYEQYF. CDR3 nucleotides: TGTGCCAGCAGCCCGGGACAGGGGTACGAGCAGTACTTC. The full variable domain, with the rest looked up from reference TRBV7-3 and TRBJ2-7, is GAGVSQTPSNKVTEKGKYVELRCDPISGHTALYWYRQSLGQGPEFLIYFQGTGAADDSGLPNDRFFAVRPEGSVSTLKIQRTERGDSAVYLCASSPGQGYEQYFGPGTRLTVT.

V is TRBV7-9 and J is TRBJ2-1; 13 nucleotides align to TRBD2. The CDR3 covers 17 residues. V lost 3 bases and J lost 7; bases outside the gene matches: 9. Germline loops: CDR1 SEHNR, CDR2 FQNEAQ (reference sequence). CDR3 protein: CASSFLRTSGSRNEQFF. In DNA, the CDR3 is TGTGCCAGCAGCTTCCTGAGGACTAGCGGGAGTAGGAATGAGCAGTTCTTC.

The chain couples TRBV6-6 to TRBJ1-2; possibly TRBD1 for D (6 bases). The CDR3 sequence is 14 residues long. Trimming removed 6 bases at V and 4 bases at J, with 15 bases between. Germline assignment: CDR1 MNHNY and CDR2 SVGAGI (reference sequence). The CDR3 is CASSDKTGTYGYTF. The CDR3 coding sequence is TGTGCCAGCAGCGATAAGACAGGAACCTATGGCTACACCTTC.

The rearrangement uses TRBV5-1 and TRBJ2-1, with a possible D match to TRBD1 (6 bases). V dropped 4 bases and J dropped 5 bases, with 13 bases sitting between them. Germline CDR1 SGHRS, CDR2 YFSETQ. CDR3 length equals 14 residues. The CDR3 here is CASSLQGRNNEQFF. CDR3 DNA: TGCGCCAGCAGCCTACAGGGCCGGAACAATGAGCAGTTCTTC.

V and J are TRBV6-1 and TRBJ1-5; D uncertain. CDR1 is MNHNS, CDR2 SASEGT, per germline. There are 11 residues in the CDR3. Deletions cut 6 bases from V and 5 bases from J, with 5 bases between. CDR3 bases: TGTGCCAGCAGCTACGATCAGCCCCAGCATTTT. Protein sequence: CASSYDQPQHF.

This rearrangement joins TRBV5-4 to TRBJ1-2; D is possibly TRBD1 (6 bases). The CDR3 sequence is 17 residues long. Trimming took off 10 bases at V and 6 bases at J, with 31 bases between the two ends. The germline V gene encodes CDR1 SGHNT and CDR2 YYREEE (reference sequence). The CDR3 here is CAWGLQGRGLREDGYTF. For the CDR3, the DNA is TGTGCCTGGGGCCTACAGGGTCGAGGTCTTCGCGAGGATGGCTACACCTTC.

This chain's CDR3 is CASSIGRGPFGEQFF. CDR3 nucleotides: TGTGCCAGTAGTATCGGCAGGGGGCCCTTCGGTGAGCAGTTCTTC. The V and J genes are TRBV19 and TRBJ2-1, with 8 positions matching TRBD1. The length of the CDR3 is 15 residues. V was clipped by 3 bases and J by 9 bases; unmatched bases: 10. Germline assignment: CDR1 LNHDA and CDR2 SQIVND (reference sequence).

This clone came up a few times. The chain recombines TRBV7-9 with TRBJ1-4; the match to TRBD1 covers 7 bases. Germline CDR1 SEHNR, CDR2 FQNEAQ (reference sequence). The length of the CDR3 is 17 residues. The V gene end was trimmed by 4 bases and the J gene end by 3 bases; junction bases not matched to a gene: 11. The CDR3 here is CASSSTGHRGPNEKLFF. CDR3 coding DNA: TGTGCCAGCAGCTCTACAGGTCACAGGGGTCCTAATGAAAAACTGTTTTTT.

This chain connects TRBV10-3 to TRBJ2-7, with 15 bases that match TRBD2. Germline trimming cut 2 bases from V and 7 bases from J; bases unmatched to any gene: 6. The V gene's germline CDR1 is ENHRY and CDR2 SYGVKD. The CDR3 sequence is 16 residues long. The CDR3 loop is CAISEPGLAGGREQYF. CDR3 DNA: TGTGCCATCAGTGAGCCGGGACTAGCGGGGGGCCGGGAGCAGTACTTC.

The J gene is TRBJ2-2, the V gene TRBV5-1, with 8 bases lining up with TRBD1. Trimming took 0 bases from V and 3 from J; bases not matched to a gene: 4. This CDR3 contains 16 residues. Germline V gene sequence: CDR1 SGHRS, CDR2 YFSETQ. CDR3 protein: CASSLAGQGHTGELFF. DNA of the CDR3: TGCGCCAGCAGCTTGGCCGGACAGGGACACACCGGGGAGCTGTTTTTT.